A single sample is the source of the 31 T cell receptor beta chains below, sequenced in a study of T cell clonotyping in hematopoietic cell transplantation. Repertoires were generated with immunoSEQ multiplex PCR, while TCRdb's copy carries only in-frame clones and drops some. The sample includes over 8,000 clones, 80% to 90% of them seen just once. The material sequenced was peripheral blood mononuclear cells, taken 180 days after allogeneic stem cell transplant. Every receptor here comes from a female patient in her fifties who had an allogeneic stem cell transplant from an unrelated donor, so the T cells may come from the graft donor. Some clones in this sample may be carry-over from other donors' samples.

V usage is TRBV30 and J usage is TRBJ1-6, with 7 bases identical to TRBD1. CDR3 size: 18 residues. J lost 7 bases, V lost 3 bases, and 18 bases had no gene match. CDR1 GTSNPN and CDR2 SVGIG come from the germline V gene (reference sequence). The CDR3 sequence: CAWRKQGTSGPGNSPLHF. The CDR3 bases are TGTGCCTGGAGAAAACAGGGGACCTCCGGGCCGGGGAATTCACCCCTCCACTTT.

V usage is TRBV19 and J usage is TRBJ1-5, with TRBD1 identical over 7 bases. From germline, CDR1 is LNHDA and CDR2 SQIVND (reference sequence). This CDR3 is built from 12 residues. J was trimmed by 9 bases and V by 5 bases; bases with no gene match: 4. Written as DNA, the CDR3 is TGTGCCAGTAGTGTCAGGGGGGGGCCCCAGCATTTT. Protein sequence: CASSVRGGPQHF.

This clone was found once. The J gene is TRBJ1-1, the V gene TRBV25-1; D call uncertain. The CDR3 contains 13 residues. V was trimmed by 5 bases and J by 1 base, leaving 8 bases between them. CDR1 and CDR2 (germline): MGHDK, SYGVNS. The CDR3 coding sequence is TGTGCCAGCAGTAAACAGAGGAACACTGAAGCTTTCTTT. Translation gives CASSKQRNTEAFF.

The chain combines TRBV5-1 with TRBJ1-5; the D gene is possibly TRBD1 (5 bases). This CDR3 has 13 amino acids. Germline V gives CDR1 SGHRS, CDR2 YFSETQ. Trimming pared 1 base from V and 6 bases from J, leaving 8 bases between. The CDR3 DNA reads TGCGCCAGCAGCTTGAATCAGGGTCAGCCCCAGCATTTT. Translation: CASSLNQGQPQHF.

CDR3 DNA sequence: TGTGCCAGCAGTTATCCCGGTGGTAATTCACCCCTCCACTTT. Translating gives CASSYPGGNSPLHF. The chain uses TRBV6-5 and TRBJ1-6; the D is unclear. Germline CDR1 MNHEY, CDR2 SVGAGI. V lost 3 bases, J lost 6 bases, and 9 bases lay in between. There are 14 residues in the CDR3.

The chain uses TRBV19 and TRBJ2-1; D may be TRBD2 (6 bases). CDR1 and CDR2 from the germline V gene are LNHDA and SQIVND (reference sequence). The ends were cut back, 2 bases at V and 5 bases at J, with 13 bases in the middle. CDR3 length equals 15 residues. CDR3 sequence: CASSILASGNNEQFF. CDR3 nucleotide sequence: TGTGCCAGTAGTATACTAGCGAGTGGCAACAATGAGCAGTTCTTC.

The V call is TRBV5-6, the J call TRBJ1-4; 9 bases are a match to TRBD1. The CDR3 sequence is 17 residues long. The germline CDR1 and CDR2 sequences are SGHDT and YYEEEE. Losses at the gene ends were 3 bases for V and 3 bases for J; bases not matched to a gene: 9. For the CDR3, the DNA is TGTGCCAGCAGCTCCTCTACAGGGGGCTGGGCTAATGAAAAACTGTTTTTT. Encoded protein: CASSSSTGGWANEKLFF. The whole variable domain, remainder taken from reference TRBV5-6 and TRBJ1-4, is DAGVTQSPTHLIKTRGQQVTLRCSPKSGHDTVSWYQQALGQGPQFIFQYYEEEERQRGNFPDRFSGHQFPNYSSELNVNALLLGDSALYLCASSSSTGGWANEKLFFGSGTQLSVL.

This clone was recorded a few times. The rearrangement uses TRBV6-4 and TRBJ2-2; D is possibly TRBD1 (5 bases). CDR1 MRHNA and CDR2 SNTAGT come from the germline V gene. The germline V and J ends were trimmed by 4 bases and 5 bases, with 11 bases remaining between them. The CDR3 covers 14 residues. The chain's CDR3 is CASSAAPGTGELFF. The DNA for the CDR3 is TGTGCCAGCAGTGCCGCTCCAGGGACCGGGGAGCTGTTTTTT.

The rearrangement uses TRBV7-3 and TRBJ2-1; possibly TRBD2 for D (6 bases). Germline values: CDR1 SGHTA, CDR2 FQGTGA. V lost 3 bases and J 5 bases, leaving 14 bases between the germline ends. The CDR3 length is 15 residues. CDR3 region: CASSLEPGENNEQFF. CDR3 DNA: TGTGCCAGCAGCTTGGAGCCGGGGGAAAACAATGAGCAGTTCTTC.

This chain uses TRBV29-1 with TRBJ2-7; TRBD2 is a possible D gene (7 bases). Germline V lookup: CDR1 SQVTM, CDR2 ANQGSEA. Trimming cost V 4 bases and J 0 bases, with 19 bases left between them. The CDR3 covers 16 residues. CDR3 sequence: CSVVGRGGYSSYEQYF. Here the CDR3 DNA reads TGCAGCGTTGTGGGGCGCGGGGGCTACAGCTCCTACGAGCAGTACTTC.

The CDR3 region is CASSLGRGLSGNTIYF. CDR3 in DNA: TGCGCCAGCAGCTTGGGAAGGGGCCTCTCTGGAAACACCATATATTTT. The genes are TRBV5-1 and TRBJ1-3; perhaps TRBD1 as D (5 bases). Germline loops: CDR1 SGHRS, CDR2 YFSETQ. The CDR3 has 16 amino acids. Trimming removed 0 bases from V and 0 bases from J, with 10 bases in between.

The chain employs TRBV2 and TRBJ1-5; unclear D gene. Looked up from germline, CDR1 is SNHLY and CDR2 is FYNNEI. This CDR3 comprises 16 residues. Between the trimmed V and J ends, which lost 7 bases and 0 bases, there was a span of 16 bases. The CDR3 spells CASKMGTLLSNQPQHF. The CDR3 bases are TGTGCCAGCAAAATGGGCACCCTCCTTAGCAATCAGCCCCAGCATTTT. The whole variable domain, remainder taken from reference TRBV2 and TRBJ1-5, is EPEVTQTPSHQVTQMGQEVILRCVPISNHLYFYWYRQILGQKVEFLVSFYNNEISEKSEIFDDQFSVERPDGSNFTLKIRSTKLEDSAMYFCASKMGTLLSNQPQHFGDGTRLSIL.

This clone is judged large (0.1 to 1%). The chain couples TRBV5-6 to TRBJ2-7; perhaps TRBD1 as D (5 bases). This CDR3 is built from 14 residues. CDR1 and CDR2 from the germline V gene are SGHDT and YYEEEE. V shed 3 bases and J shed 4 bases, with 14 bases lying between them. This CDR3 is CASSSEFRAYEQYF. CDR3 sequence (DNA): TGTGCCAGCAGCTCGGAATTCAGGGCTTACGAGCAGTACTTC.

The chain uses TRBV13 and TRBJ2-1; 10 bases agree with TRBD1. V gave up 0 bases and J gave up 9 bases; unmatched junction bases: 8. CDR3 size: 16 residues. Germline assignment: CDR1 PRHDT and CDR2 FYEKMQ (reference sequence). The chain's CDR3 is CASSLGRTGGLGEQFF. CDR3 nucleotide sequence: TGTGCCAGCAGCTTAGGCAGGACAGGGGGTCTCGGTGAGCAGTTCTTC.

The chain has TRBV29-1 and TRBJ1-2, with D perhaps TRBD1 (5 bases). V lost 5 bases to trimming and J lost 6 bases, with 13 bases between them. The CDR3 extends over 12 amino acids. In germline, CDR1 is SQVTM, CDR2 ANQGSEA. CDR3 DNA sequence: TGCAGCGTTTCACCAGGGAGAGATGGCTACACCTTC. Amino acids: CSVSPGRDGYTF.

The chain couples TRBV6-5 to TRBJ2-5, with TRBD1 as a possible D gene (5 bases). The J call may be wrong; the DNA end is better matched by TRBJ2-7. This CDR3 comprises 13 residues. CDR1 is MNHEY, CDR2 SVGAGI, per germline. CDR3 DNA sequence: TGTGCCAGCAGCAACTCCGGACAAATCGAGCAGTACTTC. Translated: CASSNSGQIEQYF.

The chain couples TRBV27 to TRBJ2-5, with 8 bases matching TRBD2. Trimming cost V 3 bases and J 1 base; bases outside gene matches: 1. Germline CDR1 reads MNHEY; CDR2 reads SMNVEV (reference sequence). The CDR3 covers 14 residues. CDR3 sequence reads: CASSFTSGQETQYF. The CDR3 region has the DNA TGTGCCAGCAGTTTTACTAGCGGCCAAGAGACCCAGTACTTC.

This clone was counted a few times. Other DNA sequences in this specimen translate into the identical CDR3. This chain connects TRBV5-4 to TRBJ1-1; TRBD1 is a possible D gene (5 bases). With 0 bases removed from V and 5 bases from J, the gap between germline ends came to 14 bases. Germline V lookup: CDR1 SGHNT, CDR2 YYREEE (reference sequence). The CDR3 length is 15 residues. The DNA for the CDR3 is TGTGCCAGCAGCTTGGAGGACACTGAGCCAACTGAAGCTTTCTTT. It translates to CASSLEDTEPTEAFF. Complete variable domain (other parts from reference TRBV5-4 and TRBJ1-1): ETGVTQSPTHLIKTRGQQVTLRCSSQSGHNTVSWYQQALGQGPQFIFQYYREEENGRGNFPPRFSGLQFPNYSSELNVNALELDDSALYLCASSLEDTEPTEAFFGQGTRLTVV.

This clone has a handful of counts. This rearrangement joins TRBV6-6 to TRBJ1-2; D remains ambiguous. The CDR3 spans 11 residues. The V and J ends lost 3 bases and 5 bases respectively, with 4 bases between them. CDR1 MNHNY and CDR2 SVGAGI come from the germline V gene (reference sequence). DNA for the CDR3: TGTGCCAGCAGTTATCGGTATGGCTACACCTTC. This sequence encodes CASSYRYGYTF.

V usage is TRBV5-4 and J usage is TRBJ2-7, with D unresolved. The CDR3 spans 14 residues. Germline values: CDR1 SGHNT, CDR2 YYREEE (reference sequence). Trimming left V 3 bases short and J 2 bases short, with 12 bases between. CDR3 bases: TGTGCCAGCAGCTCATTAGGCCCCGCCTACGAGCAGTACTTC. This translates into CASSSLGPAYEQYF.

This chain joins TRBV4-1 and TRBJ2-5; TRBD1 aligns across 10 bases. The V gene's germline CDR1 is MGHRA and CDR2 YSYEKL. Losses at the gene ends were 7 bases for V and 5 bases for J; bases not matched to a gene: 10. The CDR3 runs to 15 residues. This chain's CDR3 is CASTLGQGGWETQYF. CDR3 nucleotide sequence: TGCGCCAGCACCCTAGGACAGGGGGGGTGGGAGACCCAGTACTTC.

This sequence joins TRBV30 and TRBJ1-5; D is uncertain. The CDR3 sequence is 14 residues long. The ends were cut back, 0 bases at V and 1 base at J, with 7 bases in the middle. Germline CDR1 reads GTSNPN; CDR2 reads SVGIG (reference sequence). For the CDR3, the DNA is TGTGCCTGGAGTGTCGTTGTAAGCAATCAGCCCCAGCATTTT. It yields the protein CAWSVVVSNQPQHF.

The chain uses TRBV29-1 and TRBJ2-1; 12 nucleotides line up with TRBD2. Germline trimming cut 7 bases from V and 9 bases from J; bases unmatched to any gene: 10. This CDR3 comprises 14 residues. Germline CDR1 and CDR2: SQVTM and ANQGSEA. CDR3 DNA sequence: TGCAGCGCGGGGACTAGCGGGTTTGGGAGTGAGCAGTTCTTC. Translating gives CSAGTSGFGSEQFF.

This rearrangement joins TRBV21-1 to TRBJ2-7; the D call of TRBD2 is as the table states it, not checked on the DNA. TRBV21-1 is classified as a pseudogene. This CDR3 has 17 amino acids. CDR3 in amino acids: CASSKAGLAGEYYEQYF. CDR3 nucleotide sequence: TGTGCCAGCAGCAAAGCTGGGCTAGCGGGGGAATACTACGAGCAGTACTTC.

The chain joins TRBV5-1 to TRBJ1-6; D unresolved. The CDR3 has 16 amino acids. CDR1 SGHRS and CDR2 YFSETQ come from the germline V gene. V was cut by 0 bases and J by 4 bases, with 11 bases left in between. The chain's CDR3 is CASSLVPERYNSPLHF. In DNA, the CDR3 is TGCGCCAGCAGCTTGGTGCCGGAAAGATATAATTCACCCCTCCACTTT. The variable domain in full, with the rest retrieved from reference TRBV5-1 and TRBJ1-6, is KAGVTQTPRYLIKTRGQQVTLSCSPISGHRSVSWYQQTPGQGLQFLFEYFSETQRNKGNFPGRFSGRQFSNSRSEMNVSTLELGDSALYLCASSLVPERYNSPLHFGNGTRLTVT.

This sequence joins TRBV11-2 and TRBJ1-6; 7 bases are a match to TRBD1. The CDR3 covers 16 residues. V dropped 5 bases and J dropped 4; count of bases not matched to a gene: 8. Germline CDR1 and CDR2: SGHAT and FQNNGV. The CDR3 nucleotides are TGTGCCAGCAGCGCCGTCGGGACAGTGTATAATTCACCCCTCCACTTT. It is translated as CASSAVGTVYNSPLHF.

This clone was recorded once. This rearrangement joins TRBV2 to TRBJ1-1; 8 positions agree with TRBD1. Germline-derived CDR1 and CDR2 are SNHLY and FYNNEI. The junction had 9 bases not matched to a gene; V was cut back by 7 bases and J by 5 bases. The CDR3 contains 14 residues. The CDR3 DNA reads as TGTGCCAGCAACATACAGGGGGGGTATACTGAAGCTTTCTTT. Translated: CASNIQGGYTEAFF.

Only one count was recorded for this clone. The chain carries TRBV7-9 and TRBJ2-3, with D perhaps given as TRBD1 or TRBD2 (7 bases each). Germline V gives CDR1 SEHNR, CDR2 FQNEAQ (reference sequence). The CDR3 length is 16 residues. Trimming pared 1 base from V and 5 bases from J, leaving 16 bases between. CDR3 nucleotide sequence: TGTGCCAGCAGCTTAGTTCTACAGGGGAGGGGAGATACGCAGTATTTT. This translates into CASSLVLQGRGDTQYF. The full variable domain, in which reference TRBV7-9 and TRBJ2-3 provide the parts outside the CDR3, is DTGVSQNPRHKITKRGQNVTFRCDPISEHNRLYWYRQTLGQGPEFLTYFQNEAQLEKSRLLSDRFSAERPKGSFSTLEIQRTEQGDSAMYLCASSLVLQGRGDTQYFGPGTRLTVL.

The table lists this clone with a count of one. The rearrangement links TRBV7-6 to TRBJ2-7, with a tentative D call TRBD2 (6 bases). Germline V gene lookup returns CDR1 SGHVS and CDR2 FNYEAQ. V was shortened by 5 bases and J by 3 bases, with 14 bases between the two germline ends. There are 14 residues in the CDR3. CDR3 residues: CASSPGTSNYEQYF. In nucleotides, the CDR3 is TGTGCCAGCAGCCCCGGGACTTCTAACTACGAGCAGTACTTC. Full variable domain (remainder filled in from reference TRBV7-6 and TRBJ2-7): GAGVSQSPRYKVTKRGQDVALRCDPISGHVSLYWYRQALGQGPEFLTYFNYEAQQDKSGLPNDRFSAERPEGSISTLTIQRTEQRDSAMYRCASSPGTSNYEQYFGPGTRLTVT.

The V and J genes are TRBV4-1 and TRBJ2-7; possible D gene TRBD1, 5 bases. The CDR3 spans 14 residues. Deletions cut 0 bases from V and 4 bases from J, with 10 bases between. Germline V gene data show CDR1 as MGHRA and CDR2 as YSYEKL. CDR3 sequence (DNA): TGCGCCAGCAGCCAAGATCAGGGTTGGTACGAGCAGTACTTC. Protein product: CASSQDQGWYEQYF.

By share, this clone ranks as medium-sized. The CDR3, as DNA: TGTGCCAGCAGCTTGGGGGGGGATGGCTACACCTTC. Protein product: CASSLGGDGYTF. V gene TRBV6-5 combines with J gene TRBJ1-2; possible D gene TRBD1, 5 bases. The V gene lost 6 bases and the J gene lost 6 bases, with 11 bases spanning the gap. Germline V lookup: CDR1 MNHEY, CDR2 SVGAGI. The CDR3 has 12 residues.